Listed here are 12 T cell receptor beta chains from one sample, sequenced in a study of shared clonotypes between healthy human individuals. Sequencing was performed with immunoSEQ multiplex PCR; in TCRdb, only in-frame clones are kept and a portion is missing. This table holds over a million clones, 70% to 80% found once. Sequences were obtained from memory CD4+ T cells sorted from blood. Noted subset: CD45RA-negative fraction. These receptors were collected from a man between 18 and 29 years old in good health.

The V and J genes are TRBV5-1 and TRBJ2-1, with TRBD2 identical over 10 bases. The junction had 1 base not matched to a gene; V was cut back by 0 bases and J by 4 bases. The CDR3 sequence is 15 residues long. The germline V gene encodes CDR1 SGHRS and CDR2 YFSETQ. CDR3 amino acids: CASSLEAGGYNEQFF. CDR3 nucleotides: TGCGCCAGCAGCTTGGAAGCGGGAGGGTACAATGAGCAGTTCTTC. The variable domain in full, with the rest retrieved from reference TRBV5-1 and TRBJ2-1, is KAGVTQTPRYLIKTRGQQVTLSCSPISGHRSVSWYQQTPGQGLQFLFEYFSETQRNKGNFPGRFSGRQFSNSRSEMNVSTLELGDSALYLCASSLEAGGYNEQFFGPGTRLTVL.

The chain carries TRBV5-1 and TRBJ2-3; D ambiguous. CDR3 length equals 12 residues. Between the trimmed V and J ends, which lost 4 bases and 1 base, there was a span of 4 bases. Germline values: CDR1 SGHRS, CDR2 YFSETQ. The CDR3 sequence is CASSRGTDTQYF. Here the CDR3 DNA reads TGCGCCAGCAGCCGGGGCACAGATACGCAGTATTTT.

As regards this clone: Other nucleotide sequences in the sample specify the same CDR3. The chain recombines TRBV6-5 with TRBJ2-1; D remains ambiguous. Germline V lookup: CDR1 MNHEY, CDR2 SVGAGI. This CDR3 comprises 14 residues. V lost 6 bases to trimming and J lost 0 bases, with 9 bases between them. CDR3 amino acids: CASRPGSSYNEQFF. The CDR3 nucleotides read TGTGCCAGCAGACCTGGGTCCTCCTACAATGAGCAGTTCTTC.

The chain uses TRBV5-1 and TRBJ2-3; 9 bases are a match to TRBD2. The germline V gene encodes CDR1 SGHRS and CDR2 YFSETQ. After removal of 0 bases from V and 5 bases from J, the junction contained 7 bases not matched to a gene. CDR3 length equals 16 residues. The CDR3 DNA reads TGCGCCAGCAGCTTGGTTTTAGCGGGAGAAATAGATACGCAGTATTTT. Residues: CASSLVLAGEIDTQYF. The whole variable domain, filled in from reference TRBV5-1 and TRBJ2-3, reads KAGVTQTPRYLIKTRGQQVTLSCSPISGHRSVSWYQQTPGQGLQFLFEYFSETQRNKGNFPGRFSGRQFSNSRSEMNVSTLELGDSALYLCASSLVLAGEIDTQYFGPGTRLTVL.

The chain joins TRBV7-9 to TRBJ1-5, with TRBD1 identical over 11 bases. This CDR3 spans 14 amino acids. V lost 5 bases, J lost 7 bases, and 4 bases stayed unmatched. Germline V gene lookup returns CDR1 SEHNR and CDR2 FQNEAQ (reference sequence). This chain's CDR3 is CASSRGQGDQPQHF. CDR3 DNA sequence: TGTGCCAGCAGCCGGGGACAGGGGGACCAGCCCCAGCATTTT.

Comments on this clone: The junction shows a germline mismatch at one end, possibly a read error. CDR3 bases: TGTGCCAGCAACTTAGGCCAGGGTTCGGCAGATACGCAGTATTTT. Residues: CASNLGQGSADTQYF. J is TRBJ2-3 and V is TRBV7-2; D is possibly TRBD1 (5 bases). CDR1 SGHTA and CDR2 FQGNSA come from the germline V gene. This CDR3 has 15 residues.

The CDR3 region has the DNA TGCGCCAGCAGCTTCGGGACTAGCGATGGTGAGCAGTTCTTC. This translates into CASSFGTSDGEQFF. The chain couples TRBV5-1 to TRBJ2-1, with TRBD2 identical over 10 bases. Trimming at V came to 2 bases and at J to 9 bases, leaving 5 bases not matched to a gene. Germline CDR1 is SGHRS and CDR2 is YFSETQ. The CDR3 contains 14 residues.

This clone has only a few counts. This sample also contains other DNA sequences that code for the same CDR3. The rearrangement uses TRBV2 and TRBJ1-1; D gene uncertain. CDR1 and CDR2 from the germline V gene are SNHLY and FYNNEI. The CDR3 extends over 13 amino acids. Trimming left V 4 bases short and J 1 base short, with 7 bases between. CDR3 in amino acids: CASSVLGNTEAFF. The CDR3 coding sequence is TGTGCCAGCAGTGTGCTTGGGAACACTGAAGCTTTCTTT.

The chain employs TRBV4-3 and TRBJ2-7; D is unclear. Per the germline V gene, CDR1 is LGHNA and CDR2 is YSLEER. CDR3 length: 14 amino acids. V shed 5 bases and J shed 5 bases, with 16 bases lying between them. The CDR3 reads CASSSDPQIHEQYF. The CDR3 DNA reads TGCGCCAGCAGCTCGGACCCCCAAATCCACGAGCAGTACTTC.

V and J are TRBV6-5 and TRBJ2-2; possibly TRBD1 for D (6 bases). The CDR3 runs 13 residues. The V gene's germline CDR1 is MNHEY and CDR2 SVGAGI. The V and J ends lost 9 bases and 2 bases respectively, with 10 bases between them. CDR3: CASGGLNTGELFF. The CDR3 nucleotides are TGTGCCAGTGGGGGCCTTAACACCGGGGAGCTGTTTTTT.

J is TRBJ1-6 and V is TRBV7-9; D remains ambiguous. The germline V gene has CDR1 SEHNR and CDR2 FQNEAQ (reference sequence). The length of the CDR3 is 17 residues. Trimming removed 0 bases at V and 5 bases at J, with 14 bases between. The CDR3 is CASSLAFGNLNNSPLHF. CDR3 bases: TGTGCCAGCAGCTTAGCTTTTGGTAATCTGAATAATTCACCCCTCCACTTT.

The CDR3 DNA follows: TGTGCCAGCAGCTTAGGGGCCACAGGGAACACTGAAGCTTTCTTT. Its protein product is CASSLGATGNTEAFF. The V and J genes are TRBV7-9 and TRBJ1-1; a weak D match, TRBD1 (5 bases). Germline V gene lookup returns CDR1 SEHNR and CDR2 FQNEAQ (reference sequence). V was cut by 1 base and J by 1 base, with 10 bases left in between. The CDR3 spans 15 residues.